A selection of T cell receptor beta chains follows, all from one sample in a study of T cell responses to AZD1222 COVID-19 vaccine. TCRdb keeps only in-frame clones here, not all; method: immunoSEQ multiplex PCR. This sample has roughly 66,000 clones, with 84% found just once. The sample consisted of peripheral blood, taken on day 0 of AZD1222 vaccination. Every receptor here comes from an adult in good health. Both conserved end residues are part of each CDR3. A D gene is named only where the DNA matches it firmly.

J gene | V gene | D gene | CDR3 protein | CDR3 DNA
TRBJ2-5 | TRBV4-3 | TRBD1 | CASSQEIGTAYQETQYF | TGCGCCAGCAGCCAAGAGATAGGGACAGCGTACCAAGAGACCCAGTACTTC
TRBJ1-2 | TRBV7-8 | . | CASSLAADSSYGYTF | TGTGCCAGCAGCTTAGCGGCAGACAGTTCTTATGGCTACACCTTC
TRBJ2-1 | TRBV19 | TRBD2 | CASMIGGAINEQFF | TGTGCCAGTATGATCGGGGGGGCCATCAATGAGCAGTTCTTC
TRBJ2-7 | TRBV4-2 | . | CASSQPSYEQYF | TGTGCCAGCAGCCAGCCATCCTACGAGCAGTACTTC
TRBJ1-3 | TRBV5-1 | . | CASSLATGGNTIYF | TGCGCCAGCAGCTTGGCCACGGGGGGAAACACCATATATTTT
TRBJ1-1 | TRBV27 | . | CARALNTEAFF | TGTGCCAGAGCTCTGAACACTGAAGCTTTCTTT
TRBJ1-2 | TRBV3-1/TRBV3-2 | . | CASSPGFRGGGYTF | TGTGCCAGCAGCCCCGGGTTTCGTGGCGGGGGCTACACCTTC
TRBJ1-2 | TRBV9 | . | CASSVGPLPNYGYTF | TGTGCCAGCAGCGTAGGTCCGCTCCCTAACTATGGCTACACCTTC
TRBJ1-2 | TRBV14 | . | CASSRGSTNYGYTF | TGTGCCAGCAGCCGGGGGTCGACCAACTATGGCTACACCTTC
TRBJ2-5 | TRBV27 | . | CATLQSYRGSQETQYF | TGTGCCACTTTACAAAGCTACCGGGGGTCCCAAGAGACCCAGTACTTC
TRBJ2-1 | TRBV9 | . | CASSVLQSYNEQFF | TGTGCCAGCAGCGTTCTGCAGAGCTACAATGAGCAGTTCTTC
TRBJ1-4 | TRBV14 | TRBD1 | CASSPRDRGIEKLFF | TGTGCCAGCAGCCCCCGGGACAGGGGGATTGAAAAACTGTTTTTT
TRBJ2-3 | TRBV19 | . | CASSTRDSRTDTQYF | TGTGCCAGTAGTACACGGGACTCCCGCACAGATACGCAGTATTTT
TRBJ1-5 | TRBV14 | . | CASSQGPNQPQHF | TGTGCCAGCAGCCAGGGTCCGAATCAGCCCCAGCATTTT
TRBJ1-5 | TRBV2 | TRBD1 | CASRGPGQGMDQPQHF | TGTGCCAGCAGAGGCCCAGGACAGGGGATGGATCAGCCCCAGCATTTT
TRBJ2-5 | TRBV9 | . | CASSAGLNQETQYF | TGTGCCAGCAGCGCGGGACTTAACCAAGAGACCCAGTACTTC
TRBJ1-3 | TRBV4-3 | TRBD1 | CASSLLYRGRRGNTIYF | TGCGCCAGCAGCCTTCTATACAGGGGGCGGCGGGGAAACACCATATATTTT
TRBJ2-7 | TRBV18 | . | CASSPDGALAGEQYF | TGTGCCAGCTCGCCCGACGGTGCCCTAGCCGGCGAGCAGTACTTC